This entry lists 32 T cell receptor beta chains sequenced from one sample in a study of CD8 T cells in Susac syndrome. An input of roughly 0.5 to 1 ug of RNA was subjected to reverse transcription using random hexamers. One entry per CDR3 protein results from TCRdb running MiXCR on the immunoSEQ multiplex PCR reads. The repertoire holds approximately 120,000 distinct CDR3 sequences, around 95% seen once, with 0.07% to 0.09% in the top ten. Sequencing was performed on CD4+ T cells from PBMCs. These receptors were collected from a human donor in good health.

The CDR3 reads CSVETRNYGYTF. The DNA of the CDR3 is TGCAGCGTTGAAACCCGCAACTATGGCTACACCTTC. The gene calls are TRBV29-1 and TRBJ1-2; D uncertain. The ends were cut back, 2 bases at V and 2 bases at J, with 6 bases in the middle. CDR1 and CDR2 from the germline V gene are SQVTM and ANQGSEA. The CDR3 extends over 12 amino acids.

The rearrangement links TRBV29-1 to TRBJ1-1, with D maybe TRBD1 (6 bases). Per germline, CDR1 SQVTM and CDR2 ANQGSEA. The germline V and J ends were trimmed by 4 bases and 1 base, with 10 bases remaining between them. This CDR3 comprises 13 residues. In nucleotides, the CDR3 is TGCAGCGTTGCGGGACACCCGAACACTGAAGCTTTCTTT. Amino acid sequence: CSVAGHPNTEAFF. Based on the CDR3 plus reference TRBV29-1 and TRBJ1-1, the full variable domain is SAVISQKPSRDICQRGTSLTIQCQVDSQVTMMFWYRQQPGQSLTLIATANQGSEATYESGFVIDKFPISRPNLTFSTLTVSNMSPEDSSIYLCSVAGHPNTEAFFGQGTRLTVV.

This chain joins TRBV12-3 or TRBV12-4 and TRBJ2-7, with 7 positions matching TRBD1. With 7 bases clipped from V and 0 bases from J, the junction kept 3 bases outside the gene matches. CDR3 length equals 13 residues. The CDR3 coding sequence is TGTGCCAGCACTTGGGACAGCTCCTACGAGCAGTACTTC. Protein product: CASTWDSSYEQYF.

This chain links TRBV7-2 with TRBJ2-7; 7 nucleotides agree with TRBD2. J gave up 2 bases and V 0 bases, and 7 bases lay outside the gene matches. This CDR3 has 16 residues. Germline CDR1 is SGHTA and CDR2 is FQGNSA. The CDR3 sequence is CASSLAGGGTTYEQYF. DNA of the CDR3: TGTGCCAGCAGCTTAGCCGGTGGGGGGACTACCTACGAGCAGTACTTC.

The chain employs TRBV15 and TRBJ2-7; 10 bases match TRBD1. Trimming at V came to 5 bases and at J to 1 base, leaving 2 bases not matched to a gene. Germline V gene lookup returns CDR1 LNHNV and CDR2 YYDKDF (reference sequence). This CDR3 comprises 14 residues. This chain's CDR3 is CATSGDRGSYEQYF. The CDR3 nucleotides read TGTGCCACCAGCGGGGACAGGGGTTCCTACGAGCAGTACTTC. The complete variable domain, with remaining parts taken from reference TRBV15 and TRBJ2-7, reads DAMVIQNPRYQVTQFGKPVTLSCSQTLNHNVMYWYQQKSSQAPKLLFHYYDKDFNNEADTPDNFQSRRPNTSFCFLDIRSPGLGDTAMYLCATSGDRGSYEQYFGPGTRLTVT.

The rearrangement joins TRBV4-3 to TRBJ2-1; TRBD2 agrees at 7 bases. The V segment lost 0 bases and the J segment 0 bases; nucleotides outside the gene matches: 5. Germline CDR1 and CDR2: LGHNA and YSLEER. This CDR3 is built from 17 residues. Here the CDR3 DNA reads TGCGCCAGCAGCCAAGATCCCGGCGGGAGCTCCTACAATGAGCAGTTCTTC. Its protein is CASSQDPGGSSYNEQFF.

This chain joins TRBV2 and TRBJ1-2; no reliable D call. Germline values: CDR1 SNHLY, CDR2 FYNNEI. With 4 bases removed from V and 8 bases from J, the gap between germline ends came to 14 bases. The CDR3 totals 13 residues. The CDR3 nucleotides are TGTGCCAGCAGTGTCGTCGGGGTCGGGGGCTACACCTTC. It specifies CASSVVGVGGYTF.

The chain joins TRBV5-4 to TRBJ2-1, with 10 positions matching TRBD1. This CDR3 is built from 16 residues. Germline values: CDR1 SGHNT, CDR2 YYREEE (reference sequence). V was clipped by 2 bases and J by 0 bases; unmatched bases: 2. Here the CDR3 reads CASSFGTGVSYNEQFF. CDR3 DNA sequence: TGTGCCAGCAGCTTCGGGACAGGGGTCTCCTACAATGAGCAGTTCTTC.

The V gene is TRBV2, the J gene TRBJ1-5; a possible D gene is TRBD1 (6 bases). CDR1 SNHLY and CDR2 FYNNEI come from the germline V gene. With 2 bases removed from V and 2 bases from J, the gap between germline ends came to 16 bases. The CDR3 contains 17 residues. CDR3: CASSEHFGRGGNQPQHF. The CDR3 region has the DNA TGTGCCAGCAGTGAACACTTTGGCAGGGGAGGCAATCAGCCCCAGCATTTT.

This sequence joins TRBV2 and TRBJ2-7; D may be TRBD1 or TRBD2 (5 bases each). Deletions cut 3 bases from V and 7 bases from J, with 16 bases between. Germline CDR1 SNHLY, CDR2 FYNNEI. CDR3 length: 14 residues. The CDR3, as DNA: TGTGCCAGCAGTGATGGGGGATTTCTACGTGAGCAGTACTTC. It translates to CASSDGGFLREQYF.

The V gene is TRBV20-1, the J gene TRBJ1-2; unclear D gene. The CDR3 length is 11 residues. The germline V gene encodes CDR1 DFQATT and CDR2 SNEGSKA (reference sequence). V was trimmed by 6 bases and J by 12 bases, leaving 17 bases between them. CDR3 sequence (DNA): TGCAGTGCCTTTACGGCCCAAAGCCACACCTTC. Amino acid sequence: CSAFTAQSHTF.

The rearrangement uses TRBV30 and TRBJ1-4; tentative D call: TRBD1 (6 bases). The CDR3 loop spans 13 amino acids. The V end lost 6 bases, the J end lost 8 bases, and 16 bases lay between the germline ends. CDR1 is GTSNPN, CDR2 SVGIG, per germline (reference sequence). Here the CDR3 DNA reads TGTGCCTGTCCACAGGGTGGGAAAGAAAAACTGTTTTTT. It encodes CACPQGGKEKLFF.

The rearrangement links TRBV25-1 to TRBJ2-7; no reliable D call. Trimming removed 4 bases from V and 1 base from J, with 11 bases in between. The CDR3 is 14 amino acids. Per germline, CDR1 MGHDK and CDR2 SYGVNS. The DNA for the CDR3 is TGTGCCAGCAGTGTTGACCACAAATCCTACGAGCAGTACTTC. Protein product: CASSVDHKSYEQYF.

The chain recombines TRBV18 with TRBJ2-3, with 8 bases aligning to TRBD1. CDR1 and CDR2 from the germline V gene are KGHSH and LQKENI. This CDR3 has 15 amino acids. Trimming at V came to 0 bases and at J to 5 bases, leaving 4 bases not matched to a gene. CDR3 region: CASSPPRTGKDTQYF. The CDR3 bases are TGTGCCAGCTCACCACCGCGGACAGGGAAAGATACGCAGTATTTT.

This clonotype was seen once. The chain carries TRBV29-1 and TRBJ1-4; possible D gene TRBD1, 6 bases. CDR3 size: 14 residues. The germline CDR1 and CDR2 sequences are SQVTM and ANQGSEA. V gave up 7 bases and J gave up 2 bases, with 14 bases separating them. The CDR3 here is CSAFMTGTNEKLFF. The CDR3 DNA sequence: TGCAGCGCCTTCATGACAGGCACTAATGAAAAACTGTTTTTT.

J is TRBJ1-2 and V is TRBV18, with 9 bases fitting TRBD1. J lost 0 bases, V lost 2 bases, and 7 bases had no gene match. Germline-derived CDR1 and CDR2 are KGHSH and LQKENI. The CDR3 runs 17 residues. The CDR3 DNA follows: TGTGCCAGCTCACCAAGTAACAGGGGGCGAACTAACTATGGCTACACCTTC. It encodes CASSPSNRGRTNYGYTF. Combining the CDR3 with reference TRBV18 and TRBJ1-2 gives the whole variable domain NAGVMQNPRHLVRRRGQEARLRCSPMKGHSHVYWYRQLPEEGLKFMVYLQKENIIDESGMPKERFSAEFPKEGPSILRIQQVVRGDSAAYFCASSPSNRGRTNYGYTFGSGTRLTVV.

This chain links TRBV29-1 with TRBJ2-6; D is unclear. Trimming shortened V by 2 bases and J by 0 bases, and 11 bases separated the two germline ends. CDR3 size: 16 residues. The germline V gene has CDR1 SQVTM and CDR2 ANQGSEA. The CDR3 nucleotides read TGCAGCGTTGAAACGGACGTCGACTCTGGGGCCAACGTCCTGACTTTC. This encodes CSVETDVDSGANVLTF.

The chain couples TRBV7-8 to TRBJ1-5, with 9 bases fitting TRBD1. Germline CDR1 is SGHVS and CDR2 is FQNEAQ. The trim removed 2 bases at V and 0 bases at J, leaving 5 bases unmatched. CDR3 length: 17 amino acids. For the CDR3, the DNA is TGTGCCAGCAGCTTAATGACAGGGGGTTATAGCAATCAGCCCCAGCATTTT. Amino acids: CASSLMTGGYSNQPQHF.

This chain links TRBV7-6 with TRBJ2-1; 10 bases are shared with TRBD2. The CDR3 is made up of 16 amino acids. J lost 7 bases, V lost 5 bases, and 11 bases had no gene match. Germline values: CDR1 SGHVS, CDR2 FNYEAQ. CDR3 loop: CASSPIQGLAINEQFF. In nucleotides, the CDR3 is TGTGCCAGCAGCCCGATCCAGGGACTAGCGATTAATGAGCAGTTCTTC.

The rearrangement uses TRBV13 and TRBJ2-5, with D possibly matching TRBD2 (6 bases). The germline gives CDR1 PRHDT, CDR2 FYEKMQ (reference sequence). This CDR3 is built from 13 residues. Trimming shortened V by 2 bases and J by 4 bases, and 8 bases separated the two germline ends. The CDR3 region is CASSLRLGETQYF. Here the CDR3 DNA reads TGTGCCAGCAGCTTAAGACTAGGAGAGACCCAGTACTTC.

This rearrangement joins TRBV20-1 to TRBJ2-3, with TRBD2 matching over 8 bases. Germline CDR1 and CDR2: DFQATT and SNEGSKA (reference sequence). J was trimmed by 5 bases and V by 6 bases; bases with no gene match: 7. This CDR3 is built from 13 residues. The CDR3 loop is CSAGSGTRDTQYF. CDR3 nucleotide sequence: TGCAGTGCGGGTAGCGGGACTCGAGATACGCAGTATTTT.

This clonotype appeared a few times. J is TRBJ2-7 and V is TRBV3-1; 8 positions match TRBD2. Losses at the gene ends were 4 bases for V and 6 bases for J; bases not matched to a gene: 2. This CDR3 has 12 residues. CDR1 and CDR2 from the germline V gene are LGHDT and YNNKEL (reference sequence). The CDR3 DNA is TGTGCCAGCAGCCTCCTAGCGGGCGAGCAGTACTTC. Its protein is CASSLLAGEQYF.

V usage is TRBV5-6 and J usage is TRBJ1-3, with unresolved D. The CDR3 runs to 15 residues. The ends were cut back, 4 bases at V and 0 bases at J, with 11 bases in the middle. Per the germline V gene, CDR1 is SGHDT and CDR2 is YYEEEE. The CDR3 region is CASSHGSYSGNTIYF. CDR3 coding DNA: TGTGCCAGCAGCCATGGGTCCTACTCTGGAAACACCATATATTTT.

The CDR3 is CASSTGGPEQYF. CDR3 sequence (DNA): TGTGCCAGCAGCACAGGGGGACCCGAGCAGTACTTC. This sequence joins TRBV14 and TRBJ2-7, with TRBD1 identical over 8 bases. V lost 5 bases, J lost 6 bases, and 3 bases stayed unmatched. The CDR3 runs 12 residues. Germline V gene data show CDR1 as SGHDN and CDR2 as FVKESK.

This sequence joins TRBV2 and TRBJ1-1; 8 bases match TRBD1. Germline CDR1 SNHLY, CDR2 FYNNEI. The CDR3 length is 19 residues. The V gene end was trimmed by 2 bases and the J gene end by 4 bases; junction bases not matched to a gene: 18. The CDR3 nucleotides read TGTGCCAGCAGTGAAACACTCTGGACAGGGCTGTTAGTTGGCACTGAAGCTTTCTTT. Amino acids: CASSETLWTGLLVGTEAFF.

The rearrangement joins TRBV9 to TRBJ1-2, with 8 bases matching TRBD1. CDR3 length: 13 amino acids. After removal of 4 bases from V and 4 bases from J, the junction contained 3 bases not matched to a gene. The germline gives CDR1 SGDLS, CDR2 YYNGEE. CDR3: CASSTGGSYGYTF. Written as DNA, the CDR3 is TGTGCCAGCAGCACAGGGGGTAGCTATGGCTACACCTTC.

V gene TRBV29-1 combines with J gene TRBJ2-3, with 8 bases that match TRBD2. This CDR3 has 14 residues. The trim removed 5 bases at V and 4 bases at J, leaving 8 bases unmatched. Germline V gene sequence: CDR1 SQVTM, CDR2 ANQGSEA. CDR3: CSVPVAGKADTQYF. The CDR3 DNA sequence: TGCAGCGTTCCCGTAGCGGGAAAGGCAGATACGCAGTATTTT.

V gene TRBV9 combines with J gene TRBJ1-2; no firm D call. The CDR3 consists of 15 residues. V was clipped by 0 bases and J by 4 bases, with 13 bases between them. Germline V gives CDR1 SGDLS, CDR2 YYNGEE. The CDR3, as DNA: TGTGCCAGCAGCGTAGGTGGAGGGTCTCGCTATGGCTACACCTTC. It translates to CASSVGGGSRYGYTF.

The chain combines TRBV6-5 with TRBJ2-5; D is ambiguous. CDR1 is MNHEY, CDR2 SVGAGI, per germline. This CDR3 is built from 13 residues. V lost 5 bases and J 4 bases, leaving 11 bases between the germline ends. Here the CDR3 DNA reads TGTGCCAGCAGTACCTCCATGCGAGAGACCCAGTACTTC. Protein: CASSTSMRETQYF.

In its sample, this clonotype was seen once. This chain uses TRBV7-9 with TRBJ1-5; D is unresolved. The germline gives CDR1 SEHNR, CDR2 FQNEAQ (reference sequence). V was shortened by 0 bases and J by 7 bases, with 7 bases between the two germline ends. This CDR3 is built from 13 residues. The CDR3 DNA reads TGTGCCAGCAGCTTAGCTACGAGCCAGCCCCAGCATTTT. Its protein is CASSLATSQPQHF. The variable domain in full, completed from reference TRBV7-9 and TRBJ1-5, reads DTGVSQNPRHKITKRGQNVTFRCDPISEHNRLYWYRQTLGQGPEFLTYFQNEAQLEKSRLLSDRFSAERPKGSFSTLEIQRTEQGDSAMYLCASSLATSQPQHFGDGTRLSIL.

This chain links TRBV2 with TRBJ1-5, with unresolved D. This CDR3 has 14 amino acids. Germline V CDR1 and CDR2: SNHLY, FYNNEI. V lost 4 bases to trimming and J lost 4 bases, with 11 bases between them. The CDR3 here is CASSVFARNQPQHF. The CDR3 DNA sequence: TGTGCCAGCAGTGTTTTTGCGAGGAATCAGCCCCAGCATTTT.

A note on this clonotype: At one of its ends the junction is not consistent with the germline gene, which may arise from a read error. V gene TRBV2 combines with J gene TRBJ2-7; TRBD2 is a possible D gene (5 bases). The germline CDR1 and CDR2 sequences are SNHLY and FYNNEI. This CDR3 is 12 amino acids long. The CDR3 reads CASSERPSEGAF. The DNA of the CDR3 is TGTGCCAGCAGTGAACGACCCTCAGAGGGAGCCTTC.